This T cell receptor (beta chain) was recovered during a study of blood T cell repertoires in COVID-19. Whole-study context: The United States, Italy and Spain provided the acute and convalescent COVID-19 samples. Nucleic acid was either cDNA or gDNA, and it came from T cells, B-cell-depleted T cells, or PBMCs.

The repertoire was sequenced with immunoSEQ multiplex PCR; TCRdb's copy has only in-frame clones and lacks some. The sample has about 100,000 clones; approximately 93% are singletons. The CDR3 extends over 16 amino acids. Germline assignment: CDR1 MNHNY and CDR2 SVGAGI (reference sequence). With 5 bases clipped from V and 6 bases from J, the junction kept 9 bases outside the gene matches. The chain has TRBV6-6 and TRBJ1-6; TRBD1 matches at 8 bases. Material for sequencing was peripheral blood. This receptor was taken from a man between 45 and 60 years old with active COVID-19. This CDR3 is CASSAGGASPNSPLHF. Written as DNA, the CDR3 is TGTGCCAGCAGTGCAGGGGGCGCTTCCCCTAATTCACCCCTCCACTTT.